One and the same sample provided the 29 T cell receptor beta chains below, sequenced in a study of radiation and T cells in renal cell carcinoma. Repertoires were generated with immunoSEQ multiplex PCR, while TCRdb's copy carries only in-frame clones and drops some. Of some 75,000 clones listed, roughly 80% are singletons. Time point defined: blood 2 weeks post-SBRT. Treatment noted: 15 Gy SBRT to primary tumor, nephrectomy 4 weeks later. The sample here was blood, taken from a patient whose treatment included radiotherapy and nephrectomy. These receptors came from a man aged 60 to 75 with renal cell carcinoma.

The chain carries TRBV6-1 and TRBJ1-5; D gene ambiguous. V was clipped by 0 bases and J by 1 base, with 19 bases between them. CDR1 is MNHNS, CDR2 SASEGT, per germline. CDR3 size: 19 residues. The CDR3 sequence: CASSEALVTYQESNQPQHF. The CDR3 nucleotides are TGTGCCAGCAGTGAAGCGCTAGTTACTTACCAGGAGAGCAATCAGCCCCAGCATTTT.

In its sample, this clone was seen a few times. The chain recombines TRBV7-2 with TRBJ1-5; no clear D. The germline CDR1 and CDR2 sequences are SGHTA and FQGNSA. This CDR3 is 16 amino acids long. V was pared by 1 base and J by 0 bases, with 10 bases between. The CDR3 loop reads CASSLVSGLSNQPQHF. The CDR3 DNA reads TGTGCCAGCAGCTTAGTCTCCGGACTTAGCAATCAGCCCCAGCATTTT. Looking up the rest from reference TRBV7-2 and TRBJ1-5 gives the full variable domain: GAGVSQSPSNKVTEKGKDVELRCDPISGHTALYWYRQSLGQGLEFLIYFQGNSAPDKSGLPSDRFSAERTGGSVSTLTIQRTQQEDSAVYLCASSLVSGLSNQPQHFGDGTRLSIL.

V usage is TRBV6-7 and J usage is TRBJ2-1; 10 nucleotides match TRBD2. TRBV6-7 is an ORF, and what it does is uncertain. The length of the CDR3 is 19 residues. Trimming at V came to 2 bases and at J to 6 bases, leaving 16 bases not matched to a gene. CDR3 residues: CASSYRGRGEREGLNEQFF. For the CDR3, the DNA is TGTGCCAGCAGTTACAGGGGGCGCGGGGAGCGGGAGGGTCTCAATGAGCAGTTCTTC.

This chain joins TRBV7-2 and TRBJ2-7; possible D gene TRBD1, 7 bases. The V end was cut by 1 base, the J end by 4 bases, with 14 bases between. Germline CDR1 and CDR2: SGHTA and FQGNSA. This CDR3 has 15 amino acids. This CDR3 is CASSLESGGKYEQYF. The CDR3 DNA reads TGTGCCAGCAGCTTAGAATCAGGGGGGAAGTACGAGCAGTACTTC.

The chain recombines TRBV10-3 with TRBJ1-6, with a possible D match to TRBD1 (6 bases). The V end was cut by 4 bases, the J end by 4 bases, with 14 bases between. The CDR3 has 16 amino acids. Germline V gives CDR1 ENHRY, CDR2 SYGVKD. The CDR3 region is CAISVHRDGYNSPLHF. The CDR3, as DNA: TGTGCCATCAGTGTACACAGGGACGGATATAATTCACCCCTCCACTTT.

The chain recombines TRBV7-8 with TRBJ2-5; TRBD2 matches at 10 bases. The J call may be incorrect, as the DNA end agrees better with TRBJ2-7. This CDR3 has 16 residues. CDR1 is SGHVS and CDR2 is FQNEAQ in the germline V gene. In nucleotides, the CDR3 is TGTGCCAGCAGCTTAGGGCTAGCGGGAGTAAGCCACGAGCAGTACTTC. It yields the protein CASSLGLAGVSHEQYF.

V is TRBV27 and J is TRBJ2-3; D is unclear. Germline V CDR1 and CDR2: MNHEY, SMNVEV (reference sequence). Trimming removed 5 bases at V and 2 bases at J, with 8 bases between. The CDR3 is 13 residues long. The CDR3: CASSLLNTDTQYF. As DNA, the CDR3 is TGTGCCAGCAGTCTCCTCAACACAGATACGCAGTATTTT.

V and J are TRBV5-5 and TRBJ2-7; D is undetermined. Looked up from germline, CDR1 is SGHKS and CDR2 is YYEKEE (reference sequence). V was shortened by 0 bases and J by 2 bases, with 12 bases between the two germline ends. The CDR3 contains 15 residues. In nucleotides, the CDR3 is TGTGCCAGCAGCTTGGACCCCACGAACACCTACGAGCAGTACTTC. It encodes CASSLDPTNTYEQYF. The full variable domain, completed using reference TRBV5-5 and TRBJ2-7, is DAGVTQSPTHLIKTRGQQVTLRCSPISGHKSVSWYQQVLGQGPQFIFQYYEKEERGRGNFPDRFSARQFPNYSSELNVNALLLGDSALYLCASSLDPTNTYEQYFGPGTRLTVT.

The DNA of the CDR3 is TGTGCCAGCAATTGGGGTGCCGAGGGTGCCAAAAACATTCAGTACTTC. Its translation: CASNWGAEGAKNIQYF. This chain connects TRBV6-6 to TRBJ2-4; tentative D call: TRBD2 (5 bases). The germline V gene has CDR1 MNHNY and CDR2 SVGAGI (reference sequence). The V and J ends lost 7 bases and 1 base respectively, with 17 bases between them. The CDR3 spans 16 residues.

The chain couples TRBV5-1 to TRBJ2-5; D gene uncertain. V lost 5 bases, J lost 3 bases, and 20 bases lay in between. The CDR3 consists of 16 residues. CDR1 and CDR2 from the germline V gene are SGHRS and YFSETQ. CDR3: CASRSIGQLSEETQYF. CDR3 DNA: TGCGCCAGCAGGAGCATCGGCCAGCTAAGTGAAGAGACCCAGTACTTC.

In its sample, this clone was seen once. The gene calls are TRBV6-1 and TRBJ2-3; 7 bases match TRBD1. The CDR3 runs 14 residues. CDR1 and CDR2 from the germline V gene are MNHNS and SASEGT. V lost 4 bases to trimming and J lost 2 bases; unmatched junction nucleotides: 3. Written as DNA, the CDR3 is TGTGCCAGCAGTGCGGACAGGCTCACAGATACGCAGTATTTT. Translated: CASSADRLTDTQYF.

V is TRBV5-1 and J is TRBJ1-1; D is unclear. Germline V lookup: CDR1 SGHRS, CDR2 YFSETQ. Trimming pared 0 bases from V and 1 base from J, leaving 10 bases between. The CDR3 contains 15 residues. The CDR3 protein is CASSLDGQRNTEAFF. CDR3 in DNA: TGCGCCAGCAGCTTGGACGGTCAGCGGAACACTGAAGCTTTCTTT.

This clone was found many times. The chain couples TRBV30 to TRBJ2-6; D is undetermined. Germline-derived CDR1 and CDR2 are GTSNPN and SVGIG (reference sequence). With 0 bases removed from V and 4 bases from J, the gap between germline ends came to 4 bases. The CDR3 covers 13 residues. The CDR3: CAWSVGGANVLTF. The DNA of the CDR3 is TGTGCCTGGAGTGTCGGGGGGGCCAACGTCCTGACTTTC. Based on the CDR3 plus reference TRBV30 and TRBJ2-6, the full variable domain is SQTIHQWPATLVQPVGSPLSLECTVEGTSNPNLYWYRQAAGRGLQLLFYSVGIGQISSEVPQNLSASRPQDRQFILSSKKLLLSDSGFYLCAWSVGGANVLTFGAGSRLTVL.

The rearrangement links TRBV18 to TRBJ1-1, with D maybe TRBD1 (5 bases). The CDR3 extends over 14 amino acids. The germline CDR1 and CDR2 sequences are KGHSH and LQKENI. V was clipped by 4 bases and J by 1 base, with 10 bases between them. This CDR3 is CASSRDVRNTEAFF. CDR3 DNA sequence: TGTGCCAGCTCACGGGACGTTCGGAACACTGAAGCTTTCTTT.

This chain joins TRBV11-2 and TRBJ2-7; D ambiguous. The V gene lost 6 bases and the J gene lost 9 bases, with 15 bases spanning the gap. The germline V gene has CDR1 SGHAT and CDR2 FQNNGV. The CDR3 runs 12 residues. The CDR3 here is CASSYTPEGQYF. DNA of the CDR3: TGTGCCAGCAGTTATACTCCGGAAGGGCAGTACTTC.

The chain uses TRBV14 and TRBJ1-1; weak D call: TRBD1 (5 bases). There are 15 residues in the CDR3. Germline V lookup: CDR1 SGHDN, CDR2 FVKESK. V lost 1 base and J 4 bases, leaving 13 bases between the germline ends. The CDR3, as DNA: TGTGCCAGCAGCCAAGGGACGATCGGGGGCACTGAAGCTTTCTTT. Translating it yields CASSQGTIGGTEAFF.

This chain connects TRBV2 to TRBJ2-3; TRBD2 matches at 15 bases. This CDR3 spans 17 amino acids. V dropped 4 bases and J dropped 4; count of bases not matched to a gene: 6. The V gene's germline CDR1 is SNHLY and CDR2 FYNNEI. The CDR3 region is CASSAGTSGRFADTQYF. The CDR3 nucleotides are TGTGCCAGCAGTGCCGGGACTAGCGGGAGGTTTGCAGATACGCAGTATTTT.

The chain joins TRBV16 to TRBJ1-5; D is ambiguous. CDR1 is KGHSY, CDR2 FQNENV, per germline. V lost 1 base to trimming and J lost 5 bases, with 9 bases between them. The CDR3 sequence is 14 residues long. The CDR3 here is CASSQYPRDQPQHF. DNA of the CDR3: TGTGCCAGCAGCCAATATCCCCGGGATCAGCCCCAGCATTTT.

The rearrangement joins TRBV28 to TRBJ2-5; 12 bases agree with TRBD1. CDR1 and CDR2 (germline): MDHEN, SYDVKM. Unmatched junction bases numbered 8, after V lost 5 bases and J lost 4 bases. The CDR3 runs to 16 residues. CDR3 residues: CASSPLPGQGAETQYF. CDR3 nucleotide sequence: TGTGCCAGCAGTCCCCTCCCGGGACAGGGGGCAGAGACCCAGTACTTC.

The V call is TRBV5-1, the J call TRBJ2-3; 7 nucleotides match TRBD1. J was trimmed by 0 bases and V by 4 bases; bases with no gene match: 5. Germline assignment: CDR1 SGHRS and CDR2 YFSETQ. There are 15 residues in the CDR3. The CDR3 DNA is TGCGCCAGCAGCCCCGGACAGGTTAGCACAGATACGCAGTATTTT. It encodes CASSPGQVSTDTQYF.

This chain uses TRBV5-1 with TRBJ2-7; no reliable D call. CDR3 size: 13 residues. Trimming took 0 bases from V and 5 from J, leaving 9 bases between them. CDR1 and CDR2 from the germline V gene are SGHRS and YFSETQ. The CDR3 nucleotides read TGCGCCAGCAGCTTGGGGGCGGTCGACGAGCAGTACTTC. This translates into CASSLGAVDEQYF.

In DNA form, the CDR3 reads TGTGCCAGCAGGAGGAGGTCCCAAGAGACCCAGTACTTC. Amino acid sequence: CASRRRSQETQYF. The gene calls are TRBV2 and TRBJ2-5; tentative D call: TRBD2 (5 bases). Germline V CDR1 and CDR2: SNHLY, FYNNEI. Between the trimmed V and J ends, which lost 6 bases and 1 base, there was a span of 9 bases. There are 13 residues in the CDR3.

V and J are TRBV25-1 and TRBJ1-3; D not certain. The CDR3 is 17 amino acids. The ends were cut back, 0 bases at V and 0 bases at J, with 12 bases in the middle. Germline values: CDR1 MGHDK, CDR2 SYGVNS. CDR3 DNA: TGTGCCAGCAGTGAATATCCCTACATTGCCTCTGGAAACACCATATATTTT. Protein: CASSEYPYIASGNTIYF.

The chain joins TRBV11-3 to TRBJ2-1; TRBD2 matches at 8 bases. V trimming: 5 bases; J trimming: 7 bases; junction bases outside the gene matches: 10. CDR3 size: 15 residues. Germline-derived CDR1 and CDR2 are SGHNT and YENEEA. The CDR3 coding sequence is TGTGCCAGCAGCCCCCCGACTAGCGTTGGAAATGAGCAGTTCTTC. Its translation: CASSPPTSVGNEQFF. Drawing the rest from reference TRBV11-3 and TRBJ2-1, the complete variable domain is EAGVVQSPRYKIIEKKQPVAFWCNPISGHNTLYWYLQNLGQGPELLIRYENEEAVDDSQLPKDRFSAERLKGVDSTLKIQPAELGDSAVYLCASSPPTSVGNEQFFGPGTRLTVL.

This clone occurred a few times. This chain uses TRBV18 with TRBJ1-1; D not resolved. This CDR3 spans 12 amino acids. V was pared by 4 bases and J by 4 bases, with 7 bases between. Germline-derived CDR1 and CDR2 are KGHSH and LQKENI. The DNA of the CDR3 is TGTGCCAGCTCACGGGAGCGCACTGAAGCTTTCTTT. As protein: CASSRERTEAFF.

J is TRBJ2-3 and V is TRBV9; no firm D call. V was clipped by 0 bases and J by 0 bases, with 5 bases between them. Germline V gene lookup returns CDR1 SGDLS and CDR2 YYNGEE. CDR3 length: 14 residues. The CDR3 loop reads CASSVGHSTDTQYF. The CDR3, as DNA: TGTGCCAGCAGCGTAGGCCATAGCACAGATACGCAGTATTTT.

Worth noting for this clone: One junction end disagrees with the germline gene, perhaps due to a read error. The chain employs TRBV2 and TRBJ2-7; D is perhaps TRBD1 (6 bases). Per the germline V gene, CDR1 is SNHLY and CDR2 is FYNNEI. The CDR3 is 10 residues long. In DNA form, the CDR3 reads TGTGCCAGCAGGAACAGGGTACCAAATTTC. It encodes CASRNRVPNF.

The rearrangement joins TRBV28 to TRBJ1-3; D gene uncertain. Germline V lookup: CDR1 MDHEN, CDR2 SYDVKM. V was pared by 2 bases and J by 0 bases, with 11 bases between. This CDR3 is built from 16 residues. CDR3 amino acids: CASSLTGSNSGNTIYF. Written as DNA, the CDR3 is TGTGCCAGCAGTTTAACGGGCAGTAACTCTGGAAACACCATATATTTT.

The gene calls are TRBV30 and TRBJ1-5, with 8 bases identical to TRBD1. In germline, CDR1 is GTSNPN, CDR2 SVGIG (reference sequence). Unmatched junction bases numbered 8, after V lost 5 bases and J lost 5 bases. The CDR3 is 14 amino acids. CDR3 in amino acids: CAWASQGAYQPQHF. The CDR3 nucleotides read TGTGCCTGGGCCTCTCAGGGGGCATATCAGCCCCAGCATTTT.